The clone carrying this T cell receptor beta chain was recorded at least ten times. Its specificity is not known. The germline V gene has CDR1 MDHEN and CDR2 SYDVKM. This CDR3 comprises 13 residues. The V end lost 6 bases, the J end lost 2 bases, and 10 bases lay between the germline ends. Pregnant or lactating patients and those with other autoimmune diseases or uncontrolled infections were excluded. This sample is part of a study of Graves' ophthalmopathy and Graves' hyperthyroidism. Amplification from RNA transcripts yielded the TCR beta CDR3 regions. After a first-round RT-PCR with HTBI primers, a second-round multiplex PCR was run. TCRdb itself ran the multiplex PCR reads through MiXCR, one entry per CDR3 protein. The sample lists some 370,000 distinct CDR3 sequences; about 17% were seen once. General study findings and limits: Cross-validated, the 13-signature model showed 87.88%/81.08% sensitivity/specificity, and 80%/75% in the test set.

This chain links TRBV28 with TRBJ2-5; D remains unclear. The sample was peripheral blood. The sequence derives from an adult woman with stable Graves' hyperthyroidism. CDR3 sequence: CASSAWAQETQYF. CDR3 sequence (DNA): TGTGCCAGCAGCGCCTGGGCGCAAGAGACCCAGTACTTC.